Presented here are 25 T cell receptor beta chains from one specimen sequenced in a study of CD8 T cells in ankylosing spondylitis. TCRdb called the 5' RACE reads again in MiXCR, with one record for every CDR3 protein. In the table there are 130,000 to 150,000 distinct CDR3 sequences, 6.5% to 8.5% of which are singletons. Material for sequencing was synovial fluid, either unsorted or a sorted T cell fraction (not recorded which). The receptors shown here come from a male donor with ankylosing spondylitis.

There are many counts of this clonotype. The CDR3 is CASRTAASGNTIYF. The CDR3 nucleotides read TGTGCCAGTAGAACGGCGGCCTCTGGAAACACCATATATTTT. The chain recombines TRBV19 with TRBJ1-3; the D is unclear. The germline V gene has CDR1 LNHDA and CDR2 SQIVND (reference sequence). The CDR3 covers 14 residues. Trimming cost V 6 bases and J 0 bases, with 9 bases left between them. Based on the CDR3 plus reference TRBV19 and TRBJ1-3, the full variable domain is DGGITQSPKYLFRKEGQNVTLSCEQNLNHDAMYWYRQDPGQGLRLIYYSQIVNDFQKGDIAEGYSVSREKKESFPLTVTSAQKNPTAFYLCASRTAASGNTIYFGEGSWLTVV.

The V call is TRBV6-2 or TRBV6-3, the J call TRBJ2-1; D is ambiguous. Germline V gene lookup returns CDR1 MNHEY and CDR2 SVGEGT. The V and J ends lost 7 bases and 9 bases respectively, with 16 bases between them. The CDR3 runs to 13 residues. The CDR3 coding sequence is TGTGCCAGCACACGTAAAGGGTGGGTTGAGCAGTTCTTC. This gives the protein CASTRKGWVEQFF.

The sample holds many counts of this clonotype. The chain employs TRBV5-1 and TRBJ1-4; D remains unclear. In germline, CDR1 is SGHRS, CDR2 YFSETQ. Trimming took 0 bases from V and 7 from J, leaving 10 bases between them. The CDR3 has 14 amino acids. CDR3 coding DNA: TGCGCCAGCAGCTTGGACACCGAGGGTGAAAAACTGTTTTTT. The encoded protein is CASSLDTEGEKLFF.

This clonotype was counted ten times or more. The rearrangement uses TRBV2 and TRBJ2-1; D not resolved. V was trimmed by 7 bases and J by 6 bases, leaving 10 bases between them. The CDR3 extends over 12 amino acids. Germline V gene data show CDR1 as SNHLY and CDR2 as FYNNEI. This CDR3 reads CASIWAANEQFF. For the CDR3, the DNA is TGTGCCAGCATTTGGGCGGCCAATGAGCAGTTCTTC. Together with reference TRBV2 and TRBJ2-1, the CDR3 gives the full variable domain: EPEVTQTPSHQVTQMGQEVILRCVPISNHLYFYWYRQILGQKVEFLVSFYNNEISEKSEIFDDQFSVERPDGSNFTLKIRSTKLEDSAMYFCASIWAANEQFFGPGTRLTVL.

The table lists this clonotype with many counts. The rearrangement joins TRBV20-1 to TRBJ2-7, with D tentatively TRBD2 (5 bases). This CDR3 contains 15 residues. Trimming took 1 base from V and 0 from J, leaving 13 bases between them. CDR1 DFQATT and CDR2 SNEGSKA come from the germline V gene (reference sequence). The CDR3 here is CSARGWRASSYEQYF. The CDR3 region has the DNA TGCAGTGCTAGAGGGTGGCGGGCTTCCTCCTACGAGCAGTACTTC.

This clonotype was seen a few times. V gene TRBV28 combines with J gene TRBJ2-1; weak D call: TRBD1 (5 bases). V dropped 6 bases and J dropped 7 bases, with 10 bases sitting between them. The CDR3 sequence is 12 residues long. Germline V CDR1 and CDR2: MDHEN, SYDVKM. CDR3 sequence: CASSNRWNEQFF. The CDR3 DNA sequence: TGTGCCAGCAGCAACAGGTGGAATGAGCAGTTCTTC.

Points on this clonotype: Germline is not matched at one junction end, which may reflect a read error. The J gene is TRBJ1-1, the V gene TRBV5-1; D remains unclear. The CDR3 consists of 13 residues. CDR1 is SGHRS and CDR2 is YFSETQ in the germline V gene. The CDR3 DNA reads as TGCGCCAGCACCTTGGTGTTTCAGAATGAAGCTTTCTTT. Translated, it gives CASTLVFQNEAFF.

This chain links TRBV5-1 with TRBJ2-3; 12 bases fit TRBD2. Germline-derived CDR1 and CDR2 are SGHRS and YFSETQ. The CDR3 length is 15 residues. After removal of 5 bases from V and 1 base from J, the junction contained 2 bases not matched to a gene. The CDR3 DNA is TGCGCCAGCAGGAGACTAGCGGGGGGCACAGATACGCAGTATTTT. Encoded protein: CASRRLAGGTDTQYF.

This clonotype was detected a few times. The chain is built from TRBV20-1 and TRBJ2-1; D is ambiguous. The V gene's germline CDR1 is DFQATT and CDR2 SNEGSKA (reference sequence). V lost 0 bases to trimming and J lost 2 bases, with 8 bases between them. The CDR3 spans 14 residues. CDR3: CSAREKDAYNEQFF. The CDR3 region has the DNA TGCAGTGCTAGAGAAAAGGACGCCTACAATGAGCAGTTCTTC.

The chain has TRBV5-1 and TRBJ2-5; D is perhaps TRBD2 (6 bases). This CDR3 spans 14 amino acids. Trimming took 7 bases from V and 4 from J, leaving 17 bases between them. Germline-derived CDR1 and CDR2 are SGHRS and YFSETQ. CDR3 sequence: CASGDSGQGETQYF. DNA for the CDR3: TGCGCCAGCGGCGACAGCGGGCAAGGAGAGACCCAGTACTTC.

This clonotype was detected many times. The chain uses TRBV7-2 and TRBJ2-3, with D perhaps given as TRBD1 or TRBD2 (6 bases each). V lost 6 bases to trimming and J lost 3 bases, with 13 bases between them. The CDR3 loop spans 14 amino acids. The germline CDR1 and CDR2 sequences are SGHTA and FQGNSA. The CDR3 loop is CASRRDIFTDTQYF. The CDR3 nucleotides read TGTGCCAGCAGGCGGGACATATTTACAGATACGCAGTATTTT.

The table lists this clonotype with many counts. The rearrangement links TRBV5-1 to TRBJ2-2; tentatively, D is TRBD2 (6 bases). The CDR3 totals 14 residues. V lost 4 bases and J 4 bases, leaving 11 bases between the germline ends. Germline values: CDR1 SGHRS, CDR2 YFSETQ. CDR3 nucleotide sequence: TGCGCCAGCAGCGCGGGACCAGGCACCGGGGAGCTGTTTTTT. Translated: CASSAGPGTGELFF. Variable domain in full (rest from reference TRBV5-1 and TRBJ2-2): KAGVTQTPRYLIKTRGQQVTLSCSPISGHRSVSWYQQTPGQGLQFLFEYFSETQRNKGNFPGRFSGRQFSNSRSEMNVSTLELGDSALYLCASSAGPGTGELFFGEGSRLTVL.

The V call is TRBV20-1, the J call TRBJ2-3; D might be TRBD1 (5 bases). The CDR3 extends over 13 amino acids. Germline lookup yields CDR1 DFQATT and CDR2 SNEGSKA (reference sequence). The ends were cut back, 6 bases at V and 0 bases at J, with 10 bases in the middle. This chain's CDR3 is CSAATDSTDTQYF. Written as DNA, the CDR3 is TGCAGTGCGGCGACAGATAGCACAGATACGCAGTATTTT.

Only a few counts were recorded for this clonotype. The chain has TRBV4-2 and TRBJ2-5; the match to TRBD2 covers 11 bases. The CDR3 consists of 14 residues. CDR1 and CDR2 from the germline V gene are LGHNA and YNFKEQ. The J segment lost 6 bases and the V segment lost 4 bases, leaving 4 bases of the junction unmatched. The CDR3 region is CASSRSGGEKTQYF. The DNA of the CDR3 is TGTGCCAGCAGCCGTAGCGGGGGGGAGAAGACCCAGTACTTC.

This clonotype was seen repeatedly, ten times or more. The chain employs TRBV9 and TRBJ2-5; TRBD2 matches at 7 bases. There are 14 residues in the CDR3. V trimming: 4 bases; J trimming: 4 bases; junction bases outside the gene matches: 7. Germline CDR1 and CDR2: SGDLS and YYNGEE. The CDR3 region is CASSPRTSPETQYF. CDR3 sequence (DNA): TGTGCCAGCAGCCCCAGGACTAGTCCAGAGACCCAGTACTTC.

The table lists this clonotype with many counts. The chain recombines TRBV20-1 with TRBJ1-1, with D maybe TRBD1 (5 bases). Germline V gene data show CDR1 as DFQATT and CDR2 as SNEGSKA (reference sequence). This CDR3 has 13 amino acids. Trimming pared 7 bases from V and 0 bases from J, leaving 12 bases between. CDR3: CSVEGTLNTEAFF. DNA for the CDR3: TGCAGTGTGGAAGGGACTTTGAACACTGAAGCTTTCTTT.

This clonotype has a count of ten or more. The chain couples TRBV5-5 to TRBJ2-7; D is ambiguous. This CDR3 is 12 amino acids long. The V end was cut by 5 bases, the J end by 1 base, with 7 bases between. Germline CDR1 is SGHKS and CDR2 is YYEKEE (reference sequence). The CDR3 nucleotides read TGTGCCAGCAGTGGACGGTCCTACGAGCAGTACTTC. Protein product: CASSGRSYEQYF. Based on the CDR3 plus reference TRBV5-5 and TRBJ2-7, the full variable domain is DAGVTQSPTHLIKTRGQQVTLRCSPISGHKSVSWYQQVLGQGPQFIFQYYEKEERGRGNFPDRFSARQFPNYSSELNVNALLLGDSALYLCASSGRSYEQYFGPGTRLTVT.

This clonotype occurred many times. The chain carries TRBV4-2 and TRBJ1-1; 9 bases are shared with TRBD1. The ends lost 3 bases at V and 5 bases at J; junction bases unmatched: 4. Germline V gene sequence: CDR1 LGHNA, CDR2 YNFKEQ. CDR3 length: 14 residues. The CDR3 sequence: CASSHEDRGTEAFF. The CDR3, as DNA: TGTGCCAGCAGCCATGAGGACAGGGGTACTGAAGCTTTCTTT.

This clonotype was found many times. CDR3 in amino acids: CASSSGQTRWSGEQFF. The CDR3 DNA reads as TGTGCCAGCAGCTCAGGACAGACCCGGTGGAGTGGTGAGCAGTTCTTC. The rearrangement links TRBV7-8 to TRBJ2-1; TRBD1 is a possible D gene (6 bases). Germline CDR1 and CDR2: SGHVS and FQNEAQ. This CDR3 comprises 16 residues. The ends were cut back, 4 bases at V and 9 bases at J, with 22 bases in the middle.

This clonotype occurred a few times. The chain recombines TRBV28 with TRBJ1-2; 8 bases are shared with TRBD1. The CDR3 is made up of 15 amino acids. CDR1 MDHEN and CDR2 SYDVKM come from the germline V gene. The J segment lost 4 bases and the V segment lost 3 bases, leaving 7 bases of the junction unmatched. The CDR3 DNA sequence: TGTGCCAGCAGTTTCTCGACAGGGGCCTCCTATGGCTACACCTTC. Amino acids: CASSFSTGASYGYTF.

The rearrangement joins TRBV5-1 to TRBJ2-7; TRBD1 is a possible D gene (6 bases). CDR3 length: 14 residues. Germline V lookup: CDR1 SGHRS, CDR2 YFSETQ. V lost 6 bases and J 2 bases, leaving 15 bases between the germline ends. CDR3 amino acids: CASMRTVPPYEQYF. The CDR3 coding sequence is TGCGCCAGCATGAGGACAGTACCACCCTACGAGCAGTACTTC. The whole variable domain, remainder taken from reference TRBV5-1 and TRBJ2-7, is KAGVTQTPRYLIKTRGQQVTLSCSPISGHRSVSWYQQTPGQGLQFLFEYFSETQRNKGNFPGRFSGRQFSNSRSEMNVSTLELGDSALYLCASMRTVPPYEQYFGPGTRLTVT.

This clonotype was seen a few times. The chain links TRBV5-6 to TRBJ2-7, with TRBD2 matching over 7 bases. The ends lost 4 bases at V and 2 bases at J; junction bases unmatched: 9. This CDR3 spans 15 amino acids. The germline V gene has CDR1 SGHDT and CDR2 YYEEEE. The CDR3 DNA follows: TGTGCCAGCAGCCGAGGACTAGTCTCCCCCTACGAGCAGTACTTC. It encodes CASSRGLVSPYEQYF.

The chain is built from TRBV19 and TRBJ2-7, with D unresolved. Germline values: CDR1 LNHDA, CDR2 SQIVND (reference sequence). This CDR3 comprises 15 residues. Between the trimmed V and J ends, which lost 7 bases and 0 bases, there was a span of 16 bases. CDR3 amino acids: CASNGGIQSSYEQYF. The CDR3 DNA sequence: TGTGCCAGTAATGGTGGCATCCAGAGCTCCTACGAGCAGTACTTC.

This clonotype was observed at least ten times. V and J are TRBV30 and TRBJ1-1, with D maybe TRBD1 (6 bases). V lost 8 bases, J lost 5 bases, and 15 bases lay in between. CDR1 and CDR2 from the germline V gene are GTSNPN and SVGIG (reference sequence). This CDR3 has 12 residues. CDR3 coding DNA: TGTGCCGGTCAGGGGAAGAGGACTGAAGCTTTCTTT. Translated: CAGQGKRTEAFF.

This clonotype was detected only a few times. The chain carries TRBV7-2 and TRBJ1-2, with 7 bases that match TRBD1. Germline CDR1 reads SGHTA; CDR2 reads FQGNSA. The ends lost 8 bases at V and 0 bases at J; junction bases unmatched: 9. The CDR3 sequence is 15 residues long. The chain's CDR3 is CASLGQALPNYGYTF. CDR3 DNA: TGTGCCAGCCTAGGACAGGCGCTACCTAACTATGGCTACACCTTC.